This is a list of T cell receptor beta chains from one sample in a study of regulatory T cells in long-lasting Graves disease. TCRdb re-called the multiplex PCR reads through MiXCR, storing one row per CDR3 protein. The sample holds approximately 490,000 distinct CDR3 sequences; around 15% are singletons and the top ten take 9.5% to 15%. Another study also made use of these data, one on T cells in Graves' hyperthyroidism and ophthalmopathy.

This specimen consisted of peripheral blood mononuclear cells (PBMCs), obtained at new diagnosis, from a patient treated with antithyroid drugs. These receptors were collected from a man in his forties with Graves disease. The CDR3 runs from the conserved cysteine through the conserved F or W. Each record gives: J gene, clone size, CDR3 length, D gene, V gene, CDR3 protein, CDR3 DNA. D genes are given only for firm matches. The size of a clone is reported for some rows only, either as once, few or many, or as a class for expanded clones.

TRBJ2-1 many 15 TRBD2 TRBV11-2 CASSLGLGGYNEQFF TGTGCCAGCAGCTTGGGACTAGGGGGCTACAATGAGCAGTTCTTC
TRBJ2-5 NA 14 NA TRBV6-2/TRBV6-3 CASGELEIGETQYF TGTGCCAGCGGGGAACTCGAAATTGGAGAGACCCAGTACTTC
TRBJ2-1 NA 13 NA TRBV4-2 CASSQERGSGQFF TGTGCCAGCAGCCAAGAGCGGGGTTCTGGACAGTTCTTC
TRBJ2-7 many 15 NA TRBV3-1 CASSPTTTRVYEQYF TGTGCCAGCAGCCCCACAACAACACGAGTCTACGAGCAGTACTTC
TRBJ2-1 many 15 TRBD1 TRBV6-1 CASTELGTGTGEQFF TGTGCCAGCACGGAACTAGGGACAGGGACGGGTGAGCAGTTCTTC
TRBJ1-2 many 16 TRBD1 TRBV29-1 CSAGLLPGQGAGGYTF TGCAGCGCCGGGCTTTTACCGGGACAGGGGGCTGGTGGCTACACCTTC
TRBJ2-2 many 14 NA TRBV7-9 CASSRDSNTGELFF TGTGCCAGCAGCAGGGACTCGAACACCGGGGAGCTGTTTTTT
TRBJ2-2 NA 17 TRBD2 TRBV19 CASSKRMGGRDTGELFF TGTGCCAGTAGTAAGCGTATGGGCGGGAGGGACACCGGGGAGCTGTTTTTT
TRBJ2-1 many 16 TRBD2 TRBV28 CASSFVVGEGRDEQFF TGTGCCAGCAGTTTTGTAGTCGGGGAGGGGCGGGATGAGCAGTTCTTC
TRBJ2-3 NA 15 NA TRBV19 CASSRESQGTDTQYF TGTGCCAGTAGTAGGGAGTCCCAAGGCACAGATACGCAGTATTTT
TRBJ1-5 many 14 TRBD1 TRBV20-1 CSAMGQVLNQPQHF TGCAGTGCTATGGGACAGGTGTTGAATCAGCCCCAGCATTTT
TRBJ2-7 many 16 NA TRBV5-1 CASSLAGASEAYEQYF TGCGCCAGCAGCCTTGCTGGGGCTAGCGAGGCCTACGAGCAGTACTTC
TRBJ2-5 NA 18 TRBD1 TRBV7-3 CASSLTGGTGGESETQYF TGTGCCAGCAGCTTAACCGGTGGGACAGGGGGCGAGAGTGAGACCCAGTACTTC
TRBJ2-1 many 14 TRBD2 TRBV2 CASRFASGTSEQFF TGTGCCAGCAGGTTCGCTAGCGGGACGTCTGAGCAGTTCTTC
TRBJ1-1 many 14 NA TRBV12-3/TRBV12-4 CASSSPWMNTEAFF TGTGCCAGCAGTTCCCCCTGGATGAACACTGAAGCTTTCTTT
TRBJ2-5 NA 13 NA TRBV12-5 CASGSSSEETQYF TGTGCTAGTGGTTCGTCCAGCGAAGAGACCCAGTACTTC
TRBJ1-1 many 14 TRBD1 TRBV11-2 CASSLQGERGEAFF TGTGCCAGCAGCTTACAGGGGGAAAGGGGTGAAGCTTTCTTT
TRBJ2-5 NA 16 TRBD1 TRBV2 CASSDGTGQGKETQYF TGTGCCAGCAGTGACGGGACGGGACAGGGTAAAGAGACCCAGTACTTC
TRBJ1-5 many 14 NA TRBV2 CASKGLGINQPQHF TGTGCCAGCAAGGGTTTGGGCATCAATCAGCCCCAGCATTTT
TRBJ2-1 few 15 TRBD1 TRBV2 CASSSRQGAANEQFF TGTGCCAGCAGTTCCCGACAGGGGGCGGCCAATGAGCAGTTCTTC
TRBJ2-1 many 15 NA TRBV2 CASSEQAGVYNEQFF TGTGCCAGCAGTGAACAGGCTGGGGTTTACAATGAGCAGTTCTTC
TRBJ2-7 many 19 TRBD2 TRBV5-1 CASSLAGHGASGKTYEQYF TGCGCCAGCAGCTTGGCCGGACACGGGGCGAGCGGGAAGACCTACGAGCAGTACTTC
TRBJ1-5 many 14 NA TRBV6-1 CASIPAGAGQPQHF TGTGCCAGCATTCCCGCGGGGGCTGGTCAGCCCCAGCATTTT
TRBJ2-2 NA 14 NA TRBV5-1 CASTPSGRTGELFF TGCGCCAGCACCCCGTCGGGGCGAACCGGGGAGCTGTTTTTT
TRBJ2-3 NA 12 NA TRBV29-1 CSVKRVTDTQYF TGCAGCGTCAAAAGGGTCACAGATACGCAGTATTTT
TRBJ1-5 NA 18 TRBD1 TRBV5-6 CASNSRDRGFGINQPQHF TGTGCCAGCAACTCCCGGGACAGGGGTTTCGGGATCAATCAGCCCCAGCATTTT
TRBJ2-1 many 13 NA TRBV12-3/TRBV12-4 CASSLRSYNEQFF TGTGCCAGCAGTTTACGGTCCTACAATGAGCAGTTCTTC
TRBJ2-1 NA 15 NA TRBV6-2/TRBV6-3 CASSATGSSYNEQFF TGTGCCAGCAGTGCAACAGGGAGCTCCTACAATGAGCAGTTCTTC
TRBJ2-7 many 18 NA TRBV12-3/TRBV12-4 CASSLRRGGRGSSYEQYF TGTGCCAGCAGTTTAAGAAGGGGGGGGCGCGGGTCCTCCTACGAGCAGTACTTC
TRBJ1-2 few 15 NA TRBV6-1 CASSLTGTDTYGYTF TGTGCCAGCAGCCTAACCGGGACGGATACTTATGGCTACACCTTC
TRBJ1-2 NA 14 TRBD1 TRBV28 CASSLERGRVGYTF TGTGCCAGCAGTTTAGAAAGGGGGCGCGTTGGCTACACCTTC
TRBJ2-2 few 14 NA TRBV30 CAWNPTGGAGELFF TGTGCCTGGAACCCCACAGGGGGGGCCGGGGAGCTGTTTTTT
TRBJ2-1 few 15 TRBD2 TRBV29-1 CSVELADTSYNEQFF TGCAGCGTTGAACTAGCGGATACCTCCTACAATGAGCAGTTCTTC
TRBJ2-5 many 16 NA TRBV3-1 CASSHYGTRDQETQYF TGTGCCAGCAGCCATTACGGGACACGAGATCAAGAGACCCAGTACTTC
TRBJ2-3 NA 13 NA TRBV20-1 CSARRDSTDTQYF TGCAGTGCTCGGCGGGACAGCACAGATACGCAGTATTTT
TRBJ2-3 many 15 TRBD2 TRBV2 CASRQAGGPTDTQYF TGTGCCAGCAGACAAGCGGGAGGGCCGACAGATACGCAGTATTTT
TRBJ2-1 few 13 TRBD1 TRBV5-1 CASSWGQYNEQFF TGCGCCAGCAGCTGGGGACAGTACAATGAGCAGTTCTTC
TRBJ2-1 few 16 NA TRBV5-5 CASSLRWTRAGNEQFF TGTGCCAGCAGCTTGCGATGGACACGGGCCGGGAATGAGCAGTTCTTC
TRBJ1-2 many 13 TRBD1 TRBV12-3/TRBV12-4 CASHGTARSGYTF TGTGCCAGCCACGGGACAGCTCGGTCTGGCTACACCTTC
TRBJ1-6 few 13 NA TRBV30 CAWSIGGDSPLHF TGTGCCTGGAGTATAGGGGGAGACTCACCCCTCCACTTT
TRBJ2-1 NA 14 TRBD2 TRBV6-5 CASSYSTTSGEQFF TGTGCCAGCAGTTACTCCACGACTAGCGGGGAGCAGTTCTTC
TRBJ1-5 NA 17 NA TRBV28 CASSWGTFPASNQPQHF TGTGCCAGCAGTTGGGGGACCTTTCCGGCTAGCAATCAGCCCCAGCATTTT
TRBJ1-5 many 15 NA TRBV28 CASSWLFAGDQPQHF TGTGCCAGCAGTTGGCTTTTTGCTGGTGATCAGCCCCAGCATTTT
TRBJ2-7 many 16 TRBD1 TRBV5-1 CASSATGTGTSYEQYF TGCGCCAGCAGCGCGACCGGGACAGGGACCTCCTACGAGCAGTACTTC
TRBJ2-7 many 15 TRBD2 TRBV7-2 CASRIAGGATYEQYF TGTGCCAGCAGAATAGCGGGAGGGGCTACCTACGAGCAGTACTTC